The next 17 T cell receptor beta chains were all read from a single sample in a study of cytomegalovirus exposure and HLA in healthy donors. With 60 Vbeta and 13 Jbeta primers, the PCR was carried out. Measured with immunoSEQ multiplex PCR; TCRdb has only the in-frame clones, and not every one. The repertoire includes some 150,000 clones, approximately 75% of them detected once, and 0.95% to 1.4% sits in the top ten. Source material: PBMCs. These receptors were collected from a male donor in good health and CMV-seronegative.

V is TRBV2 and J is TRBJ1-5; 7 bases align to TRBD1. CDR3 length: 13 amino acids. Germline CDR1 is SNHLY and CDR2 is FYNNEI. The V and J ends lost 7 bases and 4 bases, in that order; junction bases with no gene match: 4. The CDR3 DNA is TGTGCCAGCAAGGGGGCGCGAAATCAGCCCCAGCATTTT. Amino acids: CASKGARNQPQHF.

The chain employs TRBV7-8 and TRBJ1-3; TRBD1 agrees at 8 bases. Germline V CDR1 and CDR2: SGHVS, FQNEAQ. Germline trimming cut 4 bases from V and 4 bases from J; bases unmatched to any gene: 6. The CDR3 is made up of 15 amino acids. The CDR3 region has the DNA TGTGCCAGCAGCTCTCTAACAGGGGGAGGAAACACCATATATTTT. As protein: CASSSLTGGGNTIYF.

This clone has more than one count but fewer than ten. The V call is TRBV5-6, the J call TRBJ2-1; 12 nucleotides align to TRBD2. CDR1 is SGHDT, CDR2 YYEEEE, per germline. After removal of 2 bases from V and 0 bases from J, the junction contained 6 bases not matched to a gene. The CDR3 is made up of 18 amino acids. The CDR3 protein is CASSLGLAGPSSYNEQFF. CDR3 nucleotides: TGTGCCAGCAGCTTAGGACTAGCGGGGCCAAGCTCCTACAATGAGCAGTTCTTC.

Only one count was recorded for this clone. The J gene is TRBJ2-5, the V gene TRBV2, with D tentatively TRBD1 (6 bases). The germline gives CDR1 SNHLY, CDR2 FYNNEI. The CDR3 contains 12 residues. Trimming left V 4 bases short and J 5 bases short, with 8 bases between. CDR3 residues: CASSGTAETQYF. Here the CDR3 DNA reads TGTGCCAGCAGTGGGACAGCGGAGACCCAGTACTTC. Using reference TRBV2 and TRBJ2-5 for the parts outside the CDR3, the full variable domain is EPEVTQTPSHQVTQMGQEVILRCVPISNHLYFYWYRQILGQKVEFLVSFYNNEISEKSEIFDDQFSVERPDGSNFTLKIRSTKLEDSAMYFCASSGTAETQYFGPGTRLLVL.

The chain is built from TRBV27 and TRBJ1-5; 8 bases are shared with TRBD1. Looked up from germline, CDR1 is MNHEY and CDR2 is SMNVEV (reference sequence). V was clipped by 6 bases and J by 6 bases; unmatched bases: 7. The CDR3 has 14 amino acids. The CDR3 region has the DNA TGTGCCAGCAGCGCGGACAGGGAAGGTCAGCCCCAGCATTTT. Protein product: CASSADREGQPQHF.

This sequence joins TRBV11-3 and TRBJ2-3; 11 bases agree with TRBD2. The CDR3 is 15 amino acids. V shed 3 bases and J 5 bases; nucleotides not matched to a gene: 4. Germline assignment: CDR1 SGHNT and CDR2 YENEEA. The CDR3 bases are TGTGCCAGCAGCTTTAGCGGGGGGGCTCGAGATACGCAGTATTTT. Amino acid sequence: CASSFSGGARDTQYF.

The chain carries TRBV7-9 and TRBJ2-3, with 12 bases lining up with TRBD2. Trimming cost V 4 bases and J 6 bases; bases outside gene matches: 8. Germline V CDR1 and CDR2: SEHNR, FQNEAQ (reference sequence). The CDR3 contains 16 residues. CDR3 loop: CASSSTSGGFIDTQYF. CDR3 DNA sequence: TGTGCCAGCAGCTCCACTAGCGGGGGGTTTATCGATACGCAGTATTTT.

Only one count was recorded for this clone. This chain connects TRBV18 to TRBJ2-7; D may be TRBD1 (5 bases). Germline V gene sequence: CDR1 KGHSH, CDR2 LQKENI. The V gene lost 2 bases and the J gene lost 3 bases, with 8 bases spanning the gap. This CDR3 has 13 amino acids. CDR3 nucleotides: TGTGCCAGCTCACCAGCGCAGGGCTACGAGCAGTACTTC. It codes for CASSPAQGYEQYF.

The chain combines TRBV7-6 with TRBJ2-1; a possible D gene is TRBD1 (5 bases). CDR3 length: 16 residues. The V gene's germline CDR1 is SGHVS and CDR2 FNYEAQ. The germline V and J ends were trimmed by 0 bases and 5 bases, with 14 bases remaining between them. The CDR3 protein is CASSLADGAANNEQFF. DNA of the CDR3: TGTGCCAGCAGCTTAGCTGATGGGGCAGCTAACAATGAGCAGTTCTTC.

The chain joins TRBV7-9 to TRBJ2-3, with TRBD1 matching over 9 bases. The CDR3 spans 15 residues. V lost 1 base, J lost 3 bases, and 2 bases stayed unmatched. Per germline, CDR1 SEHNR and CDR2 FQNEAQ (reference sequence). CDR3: CASSLDRGPTDTQYF. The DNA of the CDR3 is TGTGCCAGCAGCTTAGACAGGGGGCCAACAGATACGCAGTATTTT.

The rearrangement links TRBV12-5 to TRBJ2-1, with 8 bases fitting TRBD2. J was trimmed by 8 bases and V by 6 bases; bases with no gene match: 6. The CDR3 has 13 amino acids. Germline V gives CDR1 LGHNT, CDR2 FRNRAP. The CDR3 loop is CASGRTSLDEQFF. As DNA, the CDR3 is TGTGCTAGTGGCCGGACTAGCTTGGATGAGCAGTTCTTC. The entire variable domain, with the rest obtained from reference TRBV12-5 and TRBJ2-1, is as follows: DARVTQTPRHKVTEMGQEVTMRCQPILGHNTVFWYRQTMMQGLELLAYFRNRAPLDDSGMPKDRFSAEMPDATLATLKIQPSEPRDSAVYFCASGRTSLDEQFFGPGTRLTVL.

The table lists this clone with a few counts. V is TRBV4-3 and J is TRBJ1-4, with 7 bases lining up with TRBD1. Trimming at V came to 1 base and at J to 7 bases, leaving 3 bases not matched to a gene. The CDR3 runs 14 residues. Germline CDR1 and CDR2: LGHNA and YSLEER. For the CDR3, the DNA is TGCGCCAGCAGCCAAGGACAGGGAAGTGAAAAACTGTTTTTT. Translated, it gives CASSQGQGSEKLFF.

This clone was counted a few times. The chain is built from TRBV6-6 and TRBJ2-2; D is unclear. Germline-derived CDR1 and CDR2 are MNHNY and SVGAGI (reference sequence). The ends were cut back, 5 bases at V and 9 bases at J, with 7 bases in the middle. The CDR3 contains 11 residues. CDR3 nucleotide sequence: TGTGCCAGCAGTGTAGACAGGGAGCTGTTTTTT. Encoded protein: CASSVDRELFF.

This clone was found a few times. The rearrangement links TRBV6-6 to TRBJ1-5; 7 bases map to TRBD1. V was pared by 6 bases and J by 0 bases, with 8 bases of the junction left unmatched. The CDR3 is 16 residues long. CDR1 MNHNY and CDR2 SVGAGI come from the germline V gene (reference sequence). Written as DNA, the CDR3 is TGTGCCAGCAGGCAGGGGGTCTCCTATAGCAATCAGCCCCAGCATTTT. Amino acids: CASRQGVSYSNQPQHF.

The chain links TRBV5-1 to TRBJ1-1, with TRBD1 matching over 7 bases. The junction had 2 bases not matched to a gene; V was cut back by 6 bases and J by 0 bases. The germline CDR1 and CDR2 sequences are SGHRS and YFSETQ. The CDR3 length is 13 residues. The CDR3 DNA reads TGCGCCAGCAAGGGGACAGTGAACACTGAAGCTTTCTTT. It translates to CASKGTVNTEAFF. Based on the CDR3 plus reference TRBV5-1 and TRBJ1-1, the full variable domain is KAGVTQTPRYLIKTRGQQVTLSCSPISGHRSVSWYQQTPGQGLQFLFEYFSETQRNKGNFPGRFSGRQFSNSRSEMNVSTLELGDSALYLCASKGTVNTEAFFGQGTRLTVV.

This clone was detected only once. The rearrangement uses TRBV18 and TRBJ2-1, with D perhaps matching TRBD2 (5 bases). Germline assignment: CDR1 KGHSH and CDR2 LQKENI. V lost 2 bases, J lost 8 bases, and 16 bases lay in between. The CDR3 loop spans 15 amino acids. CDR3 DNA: TGTGCCAGCTCACCAAAGCGGCCTGGCAACGATGAGCAGTTCTTC. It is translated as CASSPKRPGNDEQFF. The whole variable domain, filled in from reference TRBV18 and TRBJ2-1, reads NAGVMQNPRHLVRRRGQEARLRCSPMKGHSHVYWYRQLPEEGLKFMVYLQKENIIDESGMPKERFSAEFPKEGPSILRIQQVVRGDSAAYFCASSPKRPGNDEQFFGPGTRLTVL.

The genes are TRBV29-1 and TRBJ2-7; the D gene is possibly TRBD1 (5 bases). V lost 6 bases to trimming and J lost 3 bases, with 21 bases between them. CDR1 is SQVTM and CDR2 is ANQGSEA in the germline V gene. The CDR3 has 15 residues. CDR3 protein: CSVKIDSPLIYEQYF. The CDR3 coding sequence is TGCAGCGTGAAAATCGACAGCCCTCTGATCTACGAGCAGTACTTC.